This T cell receptor (beta chain) was recovered during a study of early stage breast cancer tumors. Overall study results and limits: Compared with adjacent normal breast, tumors showed 2 to 2.5-fold denser, more clonal T cells.

Germline assignment: CDR1 ENHRY and CDR2 SYGVKD. The CDR3 has 11 amino acids. Points on this clone: The antigen remains unidentified.

Clones were read by immunoSEQ multiplex PCR, and TCRdb kept only the in-frame ones, dropping some. The sample holds more than 12,000 clones, less than 85% seen once. The TCR originated in a person aged 25 to 39 with breast cancer. This chain links TRBV10-3 with TRBJ2-1; D perhaps matches TRBD2 (6 bases). What was sequenced was normal breast tissue next to the tumor. The CDR3 coding sequence is TGTGCAGGAGGGGAATACAATGAGCAGTTCTTC. Protein: CAGGEYNEQFF.